This T cell receptor (beta chain) was recorded in a study of CD8+CD57+ T cells in acquired aplastic anemia. Background on the study: The sorted CD4+ and CD8+ cells yielded an average about 3.5 ug of DNA.

Germline CDR1 and CDR2: SNHLY and FYNNEI. This CDR3 is 16 amino acids long. Profiling that covered TCR beta VDJ and CDR3 relied on genomic DNA as its template. TCRdb reprocessed the reads with MiXCR, giving one entry per CDR3 protein. The repertoire holds approximately 250,000 distinct CDR3 sequences, with roughly 82% as singletons. Patients sequenced had flow cytometry evidence of CD8+CD57+ cell expansion. Severe acquired aplastic anemia affected all patients. Study-level points and caveats: Approximately 27 CD8+ CDR3 sequences occurred in both the patients and the controls.

As concerns this clonotype: The antigen is unknown. One junction end does not reproduce the germline sequence, and a read error may be involved.

The genes are TRBV2 and TRBJ2-6, with a possible D match to TRBD1 (6 bases). The sequence derives from a human donor with aplastic anemia. The sample consisted of sorted CD4+, CD8+, or CD8+CD57+ T cells (not recorded which) from PBMCs. The CDR3 reads CASGLGGSYGAYVLTF. CDR3 sequence (DNA): TGTGCCAGCGGGTTAGGGGGTAGCTACGGGGCCTACGTCCTGACTTTC.